This T cell receptor beta chain is drawn from a study of blood T cell repertoires in COVID-19. Turning to the study itself: Samples taken during acute and convalescent COVID-19 were collected in the United States, Italy and Spain.

Germline-derived CDR1 and CDR2 are GTSNPN and SVGIG (reference sequence). The CDR3 is 14 residues long. Trimming left V 1 base short and J 7 bases short, with 14 bases between. Under the authors' procedure: Estimation of nucleated cell counts relied on the amplification of reference gene primers. Sequencing used immunoSEQ multiplex PCR; TCRdb keeps in-frame clones, though not all of them. The V and J calls and clone size were taken over from that table, and D and trimming were inferred from the DNA. Of some 300,000 clones detected, roughly 87% appear once; the ten largest clones hold around 1%. The chain uses TRBV30 and TRBJ1-5, with D tentatively TRBD1 (6 bases). The receptor was derived from a woman aged 25 to 45 who had recovered from COVID-19. Source material: PBMCs or T cells enriched from blood (not recorded which). This CDR3 reads CAWSAGGRGQPQHF. The CDR3 coding sequence is TGTGCCTGGAGTGCGGGGGGGCGAGGCCAGCCCCAGCATTTT.